Each of the 3 T cell receptor beta chains below was sequenced from the same sample in a study of CD8+ T cells in alopecia areata. Investigators isolated RNA and reverse transcribed it into cDNA to act as the sequencing template. Produced via immunoSEQ multiplex PCR; TCRdb's table is partial and in-frame only. Seen here are 140,000 to 150,000 clones, about 60% observed once, and the top ten hold about 6.8%. The sample here was CD4+ T cells sorted from blood, taken at week 0. These receptors originate from a human donor with alopecia areata.

This sequence joins TRBV30 and TRBJ1-3; D remains ambiguous. This CDR3 is 14 amino acids long. CDR1 and CDR2 from the germline V gene are GTSNPN and SVGIG (reference sequence). The V end lost 8 bases, the J end lost 0 bases, and 14 bases lay between the germline ends. DNA for the CDR3: TGTGCCGCCCGATGGACGGGCTCTGGAAACACCATATATTTT. Encoded protein: CAARWTGSGNTIYF.

The rearrangement uses TRBV5-1 and TRBJ2-2, with D tentatively TRBD2 (7 bases). This CDR3 is built from 15 residues. CDR1 and CDR2 from the germline V gene are SGHRS and YFSETQ. V was pared by 4 bases and J by 5 bases, with 15 bases between. CDR3 protein: CASSPPAGTTGELFF. Written as DNA, the CDR3 is TGCGCCAGCAGCCCCCCAGCGGGGACAACCGGGGAGCTGTTTTTT. The full variable domain, in which reference TRBV5-1 and TRBJ2-2 provide the parts outside the CDR3, is KAGVTQTPRYLIKTRGQQVTLSCSPISGHRSVSWYQQTPGQGLQFLFEYFSETQRNKGNFPGRFSGRQFSNSRSEMNVSTLELGDSALYLCASSPPAGTTGELFFGEGSRLTVL.

The genes are TRBV6-1 and TRBJ2-3; no clear D gene. The CDR3 loop spans 16 amino acids. Germline values: CDR1 MNHNS, CDR2 SASEGT. The V and J ends lost 4 bases and 6 bases respectively, with 20 bases between them. CDR3 region: CASSVVGTLVGDTQYF. CDR3 nucleotide sequence: TGTGCCAGCAGTGTTGTCGGCACCCTGGTGGGGGATACGCAGTATTTT.